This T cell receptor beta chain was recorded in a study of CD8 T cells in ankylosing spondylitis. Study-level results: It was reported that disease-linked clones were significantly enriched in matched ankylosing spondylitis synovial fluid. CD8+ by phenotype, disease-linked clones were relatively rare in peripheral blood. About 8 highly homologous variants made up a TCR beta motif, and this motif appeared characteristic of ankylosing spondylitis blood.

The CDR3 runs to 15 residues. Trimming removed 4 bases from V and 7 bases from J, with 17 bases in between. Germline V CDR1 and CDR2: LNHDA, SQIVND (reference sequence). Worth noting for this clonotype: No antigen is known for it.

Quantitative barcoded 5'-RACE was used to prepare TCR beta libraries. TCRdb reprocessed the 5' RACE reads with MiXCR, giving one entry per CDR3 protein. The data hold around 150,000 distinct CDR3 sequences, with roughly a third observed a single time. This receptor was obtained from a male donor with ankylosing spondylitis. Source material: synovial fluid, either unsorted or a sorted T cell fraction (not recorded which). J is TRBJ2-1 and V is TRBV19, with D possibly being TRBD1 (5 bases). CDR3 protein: CASSRPEGRGNEQFF. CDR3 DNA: TGTGCCAGTAGTAGACCGGAAGGTAGGGGTAATGAGCAGTTCTTC.